This T cell receptor (beta chain) was sequenced in a study of blood T cell repertoires in COVID-19. Study background: T cells, B-cell-depleted T cells, or PBMCs supplied cDNA or gDNA.

The CDR3 is 13 residues long. V lost 3 bases, J lost 5 bases, and 11 bases lay in between. TCRdb's copy holds only in-frame clones and misses some; the assay was immunoSEQ multiplex PCR. The sample includes 100,000 to 150,000 clones, about 86% of them seen just once. This chain joins TRBV12-3 or TRBV12-4 and TRBJ2-7; D possibly corresponds to TRBD1 (6 bases). Material: peripheral blood. The TCR sequence derives from a man at least 80 years old with active or convalescent COVID-19. CDR3 nucleotides: TGTGCCAGCAGTTTCGGTACAGGGAACGAGCAGTACTTC. Protein: CASSFGTGNEQYF.